A single sample is the source of the 17 T cell receptor beta chains below, sequenced in a study of blood T cell repertoires in COVID-19. The repertoire was sequenced with immunoSEQ multiplex PCR; TCRdb's copy has only in-frame clones and lacks some. The repertoire holds approximately 100,000 clones, with roughly 85% as singletons. The sequencing input was peripheral blood. The receptor set was obtained from a man older than 75 with acute or convalescent COVID-19.

This chain connects TRBV4-1 to TRBJ2-7; TRBD1 aligns across 9 bases. This CDR3 region has 15 residues. The germline gives CDR1 MGHRA, CDR2 YSYEKL. The V gene end was trimmed by 4 bases and the J gene end by 7 bases; junction bases not matched to a gene: 11. The CDR3 is CASSPQRDRAKEQYF. The CDR3 DNA sequence: TGCGCCAGCAGCCCGCAACGGGACAGGGCTAAGGAGCAGTACTTC.

The chain links TRBV7-9 to TRBJ2-5; 11 nucleotides align to TRBD1. Looked up from germline, CDR1 is SEHNR and CDR2 is FQNEAQ (reference sequence). The CDR3 runs 17 residues. Trimming cost V 5 bases and J 5 bases; bases outside gene matches: 13. The CDR3 DNA reads TGTGCCAGCAGCATCGGACAGGGGGCCTGGGCGCAGGAGACCCAGTACTTC. It yields the protein CASSIGQGAWAQETQYF.

The chain is built from TRBV5-4 and TRBJ2-3; D might be TRBD2 (7 bases). This CDR3 has 15 amino acids. Per germline, CDR1 SGHNT and CDR2 YYREEE (reference sequence). V was cut by 0 bases and J by 4 bases, with 12 bases left in between. This CDR3 reads CASSLGGGGPDTQYF. The DNA of the CDR3 is TGTGCCAGCAGCTTGGGTGGCGGGGGCCCAGATACGCAGTATTTT. Complete variable domain (other parts from reference TRBV5-4 and TRBJ2-3): ETGVTQSPTHLIKTRGQQVTLRCSSQSGHNTVSWYQQALGQGPQFIFQYYREEENGRGNFPPRFSGLQFPNYSSELNVNALELDDSALYLCASSLGGGGPDTQYFGPGTRLTVL.

The chain couples TRBV5-4 to TRBJ2-7, with 9 nucleotides matching TRBD1. Unmatched junction bases numbered 3, after V lost 0 bases and J lost 5 bases. Germline V CDR1 and CDR2: SGHNT, YYREEE (reference sequence). This CDR3 contains 14 residues. The CDR3, as DNA: TGTGCCAGCAGCTTGGAACAGGGGGCCCACGAGCAGTACTTC. Translated: CASSLEQGAHEQYF.

This clone was counted a few times. The rearrangement joins TRBV7-6 to TRBJ1-6; TRBD1 matches at 8 bases. The CDR3 sequence is 17 residues long. With V trimmed by 5 bases and J by 0 bases, 6 bases remained unmatched. The germline V gene has CDR1 SGHVS and CDR2 FNYEAQ. The CDR3 protein is CASSLGQGSSYNSPLHF. In DNA form, the CDR3 reads TGTGCCAGCAGCCTAGGACAGGGAAGCTCCTATAATTCACCCCTCCACTTT.

The V and J genes are TRBV15 and TRBJ1-5; D call uncertain. Germline-derived CDR1 and CDR2 are LNHNV and YYDKDF (reference sequence). Trimming left V 5 bases short and J 2 bases short, with 4 bases between. The CDR3 covers 12 residues. CDR3 sequence (DNA): TGTGCCACCAGCCGGGGCAATCAGCCCCAGCATTTT. This codes for CATSRGNQPQHF. Combining the CDR3 with reference TRBV15 and TRBJ1-5 gives the whole variable domain DAMVIQNPRYQVTQFGKPVTLSCSQTLNHNVMYWYQQKSSQAPKLLFHYYDKDFNNEADTPDNFQSRRPNTSFCFLDIRSPGLGDTAMYLCATSRGNQPQHFGDGTRLSIL.

This chain connects TRBV6-1 to TRBJ2-2; tentatively, D is TRBD1 (5 bases). CDR1 MNHNS and CDR2 SASEGT come from the germline V gene. V lost 5 bases and J 3 bases, leaving 16 bases between the germline ends. The CDR3 totals 16 residues. The chain's CDR3 is CASSKDSGAYTGELFF. The DNA of the CDR3 is TGTGCCAGCAGTAAAGACAGTGGGGCGTACACCGGGGAGCTGTTTTTT.

The chain is built from TRBV7-2 and TRBJ2-7; 9 nucleotides line up with TRBD2. This CDR3 has 14 amino acids. Per the germline V gene, CDR1 is SGHTA and CDR2 is FQGNSA. J gave up 6 bases and V 2 bases, and 5 bases lay outside the gene matches. CDR3: CASSLRAGGGEQYF. DNA of the CDR3: TGTGCCAGCAGCTTAAGAGCGGGAGGAGGCGAGCAGTACTTC.

CDR3 in DNA: TGTGCCAGCAGCCCACCGGGACAGTCCTACGAGCAGTACTTC. This gives the protein CASSPPGQSYEQYF. The chain joins TRBV7-9 to TRBJ2-7, with 7 bases that match TRBD1. Per the germline V gene, CDR1 is SEHNR and CDR2 is FQNEAQ (reference sequence). The CDR3 runs to 14 residues. The V gene end was trimmed by 5 bases and the J gene end by 1 base; junction bases not matched to a gene: 5.

The genes are TRBV5-4 and TRBJ2-7; 8 bases fit TRBD1. With 4 bases clipped from V and 9 bases from J, the junction kept 15 bases outside the gene matches. The CDR3 is 15 amino acids. The germline gives CDR1 SGHNT, CDR2 YYREEE (reference sequence). The CDR3 coding sequence is TGTGCCAGCAGCCCCGCCGGACAGGGTCTGGGGGCGCAGTACTTC. Translation gives CASSPAGQGLGAQYF.

This rearrangement joins TRBV6-5 to TRBJ1-2; D might be TRBD1 (6 bases). This CDR3 is built from 13 residues. V was clipped by 6 bases and J by 5 bases, with 13 bases between them. Per the germline V gene, CDR1 is MNHEY and CDR2 is SVGAGI. The CDR3 coding sequence is TGTGCCAGCAGAAAGGGGGAGAGTTATGGCTACACCTTC. Translating it yields CASRKGESYGYTF.

The chain is built from TRBV5-1 and TRBJ1-3; TRBD1 aligns across 8 bases. V shed 5 bases and J 3 bases; nucleotides not matched to a gene: 10. Germline V CDR1 and CDR2: SGHRS, YFSETQ. The CDR3 sequence is 16 residues long. The CDR3 spells CASSPTGTGYGNTIYF. CDR3 bases: TGCGCCAGCAGTCCAACGGGGACAGGTTATGGAAACACCATATATTTT.

The V call is TRBV2, the J call TRBJ1-4; D perhaps matches TRBD1 (6 bases). The V end was cut by 6 bases, the J end by 14 bases, with 22 bases between. The CDR3 runs to 14 residues. Per germline, CDR1 SNHLY and CDR2 FYNNEI. The CDR3 DNA follows: TGTGCCAGCAGGTCGGACAGTTTAATGAAGAGGCTGTTTTTT. Translated, it gives CASRSDSLMKRLFF.

The V gene is TRBV9, the J gene TRBJ2-3; 9 bases map to TRBD2. This CDR3 spans 16 amino acids. Germline V gives CDR1 SGDLS, CDR2 YYNGEE. V was clipped by 4 bases and J by 2 bases; unmatched bases: 8. This chain's CDR3 is CASSPRLAGFTDTQYF. CDR3 DNA: TGTGCCAGCAGCCCCCGGCTAGCGGGATTCACAGATACGCAGTATTTT.

This chain connects TRBV5-5 to TRBJ2-7; 8 nucleotides agree with TRBD1. V was clipped by 4 bases and J by 0 bases; unmatched bases: 9. Germline CDR1 and CDR2: SGHKS and YYEKEE (reference sequence). This CDR3 region has 16 residues. CDR3 coding DNA: TGTGCCAGCAGCAAAAGGGGACAGGCAAGCTCCTACGAGCAGTACTTC. Amino acids: CASSKRGQASSYEQYF.

This sequence joins TRBV6-6 and TRBJ2-5; D not certain. The V end lost 2 bases, the J end lost 2 bases, and 3 bases lay between the germline ends. The CDR3 runs to 12 residues. The germline V gene has CDR1 MNHNY and CDR2 SVGAGI (reference sequence). CDR3 DNA sequence: TGTGCCAGCAGTTACACACAAGAGACCCAGTACTTC. Its translation: CASSYTQETQYF.

The chain uses TRBV11-3 and TRBJ2-4, with D tentatively TRBD1 (5 bases). This CDR3 region has 13 residues. V shed 5 bases and J shed 2 bases, with 7 bases lying between them. CDR1 is SGHNT, CDR2 YENEEA, per germline. CDR3 nucleotides: TGTGCCAGCAGCCAGGGCCCCAAAAACATTCAGTACTTC. The encoded protein is CASSQGPKNIQYF.